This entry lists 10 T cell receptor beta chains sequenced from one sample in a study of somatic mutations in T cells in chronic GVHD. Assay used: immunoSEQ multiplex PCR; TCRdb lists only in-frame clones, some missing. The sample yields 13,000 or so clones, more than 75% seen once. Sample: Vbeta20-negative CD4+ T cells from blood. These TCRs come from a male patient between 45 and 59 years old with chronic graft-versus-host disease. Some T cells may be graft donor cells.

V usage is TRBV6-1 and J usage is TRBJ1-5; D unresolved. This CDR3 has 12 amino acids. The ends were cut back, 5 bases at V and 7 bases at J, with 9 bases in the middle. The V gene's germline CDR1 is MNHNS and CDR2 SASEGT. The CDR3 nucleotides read TGTGCCAGCAGTCCTCCGGGACAGCCCCAGCATTTT. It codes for CASSPPGQPQHF.

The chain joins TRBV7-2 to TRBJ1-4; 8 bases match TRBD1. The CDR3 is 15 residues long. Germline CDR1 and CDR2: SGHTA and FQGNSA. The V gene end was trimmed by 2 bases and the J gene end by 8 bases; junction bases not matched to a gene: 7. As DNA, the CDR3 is TGTGCCAGCAGCTTAACGCAGGGGGCGTGGGAAAAACTGTTTTTT. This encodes CASSLTQGAWEKLFF.

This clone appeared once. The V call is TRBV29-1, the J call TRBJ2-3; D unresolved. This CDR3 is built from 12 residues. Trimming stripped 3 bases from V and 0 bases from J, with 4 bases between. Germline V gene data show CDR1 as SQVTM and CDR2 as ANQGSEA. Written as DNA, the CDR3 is TGCAGCGTTGAGGGCAGCACAGATACGCAGTATTTT. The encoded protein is CSVEGSTDTQYF.

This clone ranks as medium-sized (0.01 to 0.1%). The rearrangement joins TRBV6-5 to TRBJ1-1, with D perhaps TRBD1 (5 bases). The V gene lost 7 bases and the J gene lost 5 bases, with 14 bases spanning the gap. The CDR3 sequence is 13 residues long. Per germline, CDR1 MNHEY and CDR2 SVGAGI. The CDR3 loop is CASTKPGTTEAFF. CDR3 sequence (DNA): TGTGCCAGCACTAAACCAGGGACTACTGAAGCTTTCTTT.

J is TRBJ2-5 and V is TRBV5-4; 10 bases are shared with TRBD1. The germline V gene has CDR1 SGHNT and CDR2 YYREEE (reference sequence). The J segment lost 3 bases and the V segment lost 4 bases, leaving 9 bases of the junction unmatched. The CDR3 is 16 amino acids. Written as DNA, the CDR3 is TGTGCCAGCAGCGCGGGACAGGGGATTCGAGAAGAGACCCAGTACTTC. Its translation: CASSAGQGIREETQYF.

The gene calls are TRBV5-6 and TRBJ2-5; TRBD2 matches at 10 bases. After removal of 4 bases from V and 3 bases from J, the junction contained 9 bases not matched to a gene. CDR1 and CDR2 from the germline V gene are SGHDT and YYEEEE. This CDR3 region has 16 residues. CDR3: CASSHLAGGLEETQYF. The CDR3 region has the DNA TGTGCCAGCAGCCATTTAGCGGGAGGCCTAGAAGAGACCCAGTACTTC.

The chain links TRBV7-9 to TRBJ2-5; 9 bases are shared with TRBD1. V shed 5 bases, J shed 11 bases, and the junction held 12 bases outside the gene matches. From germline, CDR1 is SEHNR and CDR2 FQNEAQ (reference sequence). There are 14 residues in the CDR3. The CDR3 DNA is TGTGCCAGCAGCCCTGGACAGGGGTCGGGGGAGCAGTACTTC. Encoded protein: CASSPGQGSGEQYF.

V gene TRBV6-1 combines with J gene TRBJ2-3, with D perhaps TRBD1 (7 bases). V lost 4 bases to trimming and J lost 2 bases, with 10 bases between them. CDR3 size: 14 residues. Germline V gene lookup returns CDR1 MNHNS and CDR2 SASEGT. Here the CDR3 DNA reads TGTGCCAGCAGTGCCAGGGGGGCCACAGATACGCAGTATTTT. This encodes CASSARGATDTQYF.

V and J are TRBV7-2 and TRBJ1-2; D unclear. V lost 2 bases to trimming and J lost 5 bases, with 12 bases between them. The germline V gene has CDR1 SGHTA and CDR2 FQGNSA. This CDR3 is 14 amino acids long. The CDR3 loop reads CASSLLDGGYGYTF. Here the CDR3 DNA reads TGTGCCAGCAGCTTATTGGACGGAGGGTATGGCTACACCTTC. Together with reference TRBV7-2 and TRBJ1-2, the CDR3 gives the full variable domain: GAGVSQSPSNKVTEKGKDVELRCDPISGHTALYWYRQSLGQGLEFLIYFQGNSAPDKSGLPSDRFSAERTGGSVSTLTIQRTQQEDSAVYLCASSLLDGGYGYTFGSGTRLTVV.

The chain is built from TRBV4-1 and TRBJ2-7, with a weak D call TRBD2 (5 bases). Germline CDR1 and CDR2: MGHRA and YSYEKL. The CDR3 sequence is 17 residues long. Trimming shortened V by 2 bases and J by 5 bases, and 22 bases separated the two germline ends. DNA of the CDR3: TGCGCCAGCAGCCAAATAAATTTCATCGGACCCGGGGACGAGCAGTACTTC. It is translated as CASSQINFIGPGDEQYF.